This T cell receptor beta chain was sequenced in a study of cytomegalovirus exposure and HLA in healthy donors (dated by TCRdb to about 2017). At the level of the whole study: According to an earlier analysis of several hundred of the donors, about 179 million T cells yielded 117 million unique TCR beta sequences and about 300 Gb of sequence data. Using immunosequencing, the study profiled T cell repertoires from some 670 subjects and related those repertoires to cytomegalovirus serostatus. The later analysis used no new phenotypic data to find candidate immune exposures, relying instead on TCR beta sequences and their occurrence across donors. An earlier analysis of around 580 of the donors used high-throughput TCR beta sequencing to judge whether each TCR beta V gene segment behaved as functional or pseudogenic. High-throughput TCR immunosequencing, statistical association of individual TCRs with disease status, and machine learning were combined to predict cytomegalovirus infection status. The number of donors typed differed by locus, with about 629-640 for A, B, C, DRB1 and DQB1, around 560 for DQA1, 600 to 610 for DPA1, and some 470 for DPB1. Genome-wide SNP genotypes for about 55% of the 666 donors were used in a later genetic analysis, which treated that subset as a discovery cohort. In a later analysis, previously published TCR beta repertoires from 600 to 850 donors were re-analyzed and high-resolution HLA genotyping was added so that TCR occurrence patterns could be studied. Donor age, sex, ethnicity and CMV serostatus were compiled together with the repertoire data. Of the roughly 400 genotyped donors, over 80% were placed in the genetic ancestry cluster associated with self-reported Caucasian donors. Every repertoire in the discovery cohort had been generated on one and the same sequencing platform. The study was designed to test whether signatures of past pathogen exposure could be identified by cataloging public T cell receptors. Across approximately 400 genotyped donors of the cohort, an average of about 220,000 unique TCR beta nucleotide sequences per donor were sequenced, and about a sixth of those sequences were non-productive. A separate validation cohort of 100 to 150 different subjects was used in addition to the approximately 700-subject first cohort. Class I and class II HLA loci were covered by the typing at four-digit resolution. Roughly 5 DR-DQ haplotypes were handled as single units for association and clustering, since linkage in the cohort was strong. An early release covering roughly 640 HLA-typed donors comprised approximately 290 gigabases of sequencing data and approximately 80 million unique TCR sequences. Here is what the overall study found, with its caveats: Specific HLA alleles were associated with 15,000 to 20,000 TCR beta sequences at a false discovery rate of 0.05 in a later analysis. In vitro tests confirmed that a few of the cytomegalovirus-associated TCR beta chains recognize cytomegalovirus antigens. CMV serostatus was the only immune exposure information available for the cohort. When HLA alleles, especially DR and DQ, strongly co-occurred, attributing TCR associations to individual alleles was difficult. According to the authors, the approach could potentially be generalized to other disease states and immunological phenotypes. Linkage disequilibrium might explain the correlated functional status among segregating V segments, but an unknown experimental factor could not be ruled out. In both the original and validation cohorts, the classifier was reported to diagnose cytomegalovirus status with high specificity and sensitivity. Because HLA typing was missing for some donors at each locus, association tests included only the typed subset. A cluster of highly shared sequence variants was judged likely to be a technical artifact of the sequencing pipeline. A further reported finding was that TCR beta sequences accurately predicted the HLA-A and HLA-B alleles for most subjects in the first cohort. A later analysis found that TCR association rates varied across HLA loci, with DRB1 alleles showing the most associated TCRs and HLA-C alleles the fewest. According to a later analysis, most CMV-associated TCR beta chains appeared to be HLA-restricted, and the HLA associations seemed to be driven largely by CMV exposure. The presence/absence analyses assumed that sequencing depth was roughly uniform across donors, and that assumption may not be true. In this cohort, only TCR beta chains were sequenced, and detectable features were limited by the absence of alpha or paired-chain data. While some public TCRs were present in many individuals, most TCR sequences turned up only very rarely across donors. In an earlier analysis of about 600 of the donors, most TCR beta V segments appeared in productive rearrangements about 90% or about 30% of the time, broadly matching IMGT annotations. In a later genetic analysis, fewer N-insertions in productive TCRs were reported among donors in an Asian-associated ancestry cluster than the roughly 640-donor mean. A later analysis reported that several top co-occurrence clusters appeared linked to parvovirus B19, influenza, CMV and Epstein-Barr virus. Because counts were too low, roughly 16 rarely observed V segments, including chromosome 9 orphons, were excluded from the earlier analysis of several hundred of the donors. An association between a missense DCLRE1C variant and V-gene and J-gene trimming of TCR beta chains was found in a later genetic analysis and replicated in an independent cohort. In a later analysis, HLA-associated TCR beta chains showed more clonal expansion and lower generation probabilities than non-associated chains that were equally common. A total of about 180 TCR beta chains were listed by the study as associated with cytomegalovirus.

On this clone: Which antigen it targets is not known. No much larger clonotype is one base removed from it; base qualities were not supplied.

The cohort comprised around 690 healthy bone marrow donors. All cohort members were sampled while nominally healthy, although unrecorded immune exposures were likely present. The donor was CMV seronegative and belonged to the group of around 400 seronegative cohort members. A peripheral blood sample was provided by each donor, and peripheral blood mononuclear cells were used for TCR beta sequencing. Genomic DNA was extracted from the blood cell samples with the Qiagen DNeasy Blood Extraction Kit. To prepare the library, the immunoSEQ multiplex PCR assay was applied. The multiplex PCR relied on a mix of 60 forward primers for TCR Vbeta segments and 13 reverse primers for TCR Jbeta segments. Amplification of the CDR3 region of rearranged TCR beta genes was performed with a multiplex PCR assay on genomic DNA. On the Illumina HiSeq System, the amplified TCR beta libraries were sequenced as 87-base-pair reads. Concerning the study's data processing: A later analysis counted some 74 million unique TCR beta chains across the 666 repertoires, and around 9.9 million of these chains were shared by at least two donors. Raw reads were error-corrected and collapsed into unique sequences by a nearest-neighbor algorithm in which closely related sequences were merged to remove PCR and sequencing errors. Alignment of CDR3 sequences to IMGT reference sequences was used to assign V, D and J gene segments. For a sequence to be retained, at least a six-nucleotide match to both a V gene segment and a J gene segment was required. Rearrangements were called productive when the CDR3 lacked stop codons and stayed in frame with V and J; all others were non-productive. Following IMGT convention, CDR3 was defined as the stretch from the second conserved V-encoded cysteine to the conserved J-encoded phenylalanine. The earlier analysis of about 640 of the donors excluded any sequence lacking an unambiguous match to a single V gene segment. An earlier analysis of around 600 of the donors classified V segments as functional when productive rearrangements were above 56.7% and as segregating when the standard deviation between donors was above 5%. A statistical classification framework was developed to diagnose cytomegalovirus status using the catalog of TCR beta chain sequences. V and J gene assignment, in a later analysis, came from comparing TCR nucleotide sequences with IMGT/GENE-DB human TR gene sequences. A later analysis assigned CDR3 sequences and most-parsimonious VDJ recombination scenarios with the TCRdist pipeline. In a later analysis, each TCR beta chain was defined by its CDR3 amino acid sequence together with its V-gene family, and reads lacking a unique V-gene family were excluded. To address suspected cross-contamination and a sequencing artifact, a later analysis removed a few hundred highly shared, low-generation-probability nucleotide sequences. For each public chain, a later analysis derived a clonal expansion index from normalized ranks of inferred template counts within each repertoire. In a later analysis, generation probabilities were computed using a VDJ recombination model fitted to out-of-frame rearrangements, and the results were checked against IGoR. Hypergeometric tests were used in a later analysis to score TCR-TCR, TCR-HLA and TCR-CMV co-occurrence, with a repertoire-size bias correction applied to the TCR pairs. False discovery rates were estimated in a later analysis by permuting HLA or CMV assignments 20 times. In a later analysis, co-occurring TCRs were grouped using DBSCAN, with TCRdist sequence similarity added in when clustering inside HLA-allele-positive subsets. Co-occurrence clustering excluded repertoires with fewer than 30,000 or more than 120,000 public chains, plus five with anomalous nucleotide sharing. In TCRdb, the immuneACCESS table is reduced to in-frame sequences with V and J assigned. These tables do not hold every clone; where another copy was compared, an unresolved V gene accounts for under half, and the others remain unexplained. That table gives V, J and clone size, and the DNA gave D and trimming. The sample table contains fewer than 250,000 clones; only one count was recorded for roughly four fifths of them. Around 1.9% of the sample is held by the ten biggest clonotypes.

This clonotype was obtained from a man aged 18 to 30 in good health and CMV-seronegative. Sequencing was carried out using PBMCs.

The CDR3: CASSYSFFTGELFF. The DNA reads as follows: TGTGCCAGCAGTTACTCGTTCTTCACCGGGGAGCTGTTTTTT. This chain joins TRBV6-5 to TRBJ2-2; the D gene assignment is ambiguous. Trimming removed 0 bases from V and 4 bases from J, leaving 6 bases between the germline ends. The CDR3 goes from the cysteine to the phenylalanine over 14 residues. Left in the record is the CDR3 DNA by itself, 42 bases read in frame from the first base. The CDR1 and CDR2 encoded by the germline V gene are MNHEY and SVGAGI.